A selection of T cell receptor beta chains follows, all from one sample in a study of T-cell reconstitution after alpha-beta-depleted transplantation in children. TCRdb reprocessed the PCR reads with MiXCR, giving one entry per CDR3 protein. Of a few hundred thousand distinct CDR3 sequences in the sample, around 10% were seen once. Here the sequenced sample was PBMCs from the stem cell graft donor, taken from the stem cell graft. The receptor source for this set is a human donor who donated a stem cell graft to a child with acute lymphoblastic leukemia. Each CDR3 is given with its conserved first and last residue. The D gene is left open where the match is weak. Rows may omit the clone size; those that give it use once, few, many or a size class.

j_call	clone_size	d_call	v_call	cdr3_aa	cdr3_nt
TRBJ2-1	-	TRBD2	TRBV4-1	CASSPWTSGSIRSNEQFF	TGCGCCAGCAGCCCCTGGACTAGCGGGAGCATCCGGAGCAATGAGCAGTTCTTC
TRBJ1-5	few	-	TRBV15	CATSGDRRGNQPQHF	TGTGCCACCAGCGGGGACCGTCGAGGGAATCAGCCCCAGCATTTT
TRBJ1-2	-	-	TRBV10-3	CAGRTHVQHGYTF	TGTGCCGGCAGGACACACGTCCAGCATGGCTACACCTTC
TRBJ2-7	-	-	TRBV6-5	CASSYSGGRPYEQYF	TGTGCCAGCAGTTACTCCGGCGGAAGACCCTACGAGCAGTACTTC
TRBJ2-7	-	-	TRBV4-3	CASSQDFGFYEQYF	TGCGCCAGCAGCCAAGATTTCGGCTTCTACGAGCAGTACTTC
TRBJ2-7	-	TRBD1	TRBV7-2	CASSPRTGNSYEQYF	TGTGCCAGCAGCCCGAGGACAGGGAACTCCTACGAGCAGTACTTC
TRBJ1-6	-	TRBD1	TRBV5-1	CASSSGTGGLSSYNSPLHF	TGCGCCAGCAGCTCCGGGACAGGGGGTTTGAGCTCCTATAATTCACCCCTCCACTTT
TRBJ1-4	-	-	TRBV29-1	CSVSMRGKGEKLFF	TGCAGCGTCTCCATGAGGGGTAAAGGGGAAAAACTGTTTTTT
TRBJ2-5	many	-	TRBV12-3/TRBV12-4	CASSLPGVETQYF	TGCGCCAGCAGCTTGCCGGGAGTGGAGACCCAGTACTTC
TRBJ2-2	few	TRBD2	TRBV11-2	CASSSRLAGGSGELFF	TGTGCCAGCAGCTCCCGTCTAGCGGGAGGGTCCGGGGAGCTGTTTTTT
TRBJ1-2	many	TRBD1	TRBV4-3	CASSQDRGGGGYTF	TGCGCCAGCAGCCAAGATCGAGGGGGCGGGGGCTACACCTTC
TRBJ2-5	many	-	TRBV12-3/TRBV12-4	CASSQGLQETQYF	TGTGCCAGCAGTCAGGGACTCCAAGAGACCCAGTACTTC
TRBJ2-5	-	-	TRBV12-3/TRBV12-4	CASSTWSGLGETQYF	TGTGCCAGCAGTACCTGGTCGGGCCTAGGAGAGACCCAGTACTTC
TRBJ1-5	-	TRBD1	TRBV19	CVSSLHPRDRYQPQHF	TGTGTCAGTAGTTTACACCCCCGGGACAGATATCAGCCCCAGCATTTT
TRBJ2-5	many	TRBD1	TRBV7-9	CASSLGQGETQYF	TGTGCCAGCAGCTTAGGACAGGGAGAGACCCAGTACTTC
TRBJ2-7	many	-	TRBV20-1	CSARATYYEQYF	TGCAGTGCTAGAGCCACCTACTACGAGCAGTACTTC
TRBJ2-1	many	-	TRBV6-2/TRBV6-3	CASRKQGFSSYNEQFF	TGTGCCAGCAGAAAACAGGGCTTTAGCTCCTACAATGAGCAGTTCTTC
TRBJ2-3	few	-	TRBV4-1	CASSQFDKYTDTQYF	TGCGCCAGCAGCCAATTTGACAAGTACACAGATACGCAGTATTTT
TRBJ1-3	-	-	TRBV9	CASSVGGAGGNTIYF	TGTGCCAGCAGCGTAGGAGGAGCGGGAGGAAACACCATATATTTT
TRBJ2-5	few	-	TRBV4-1	CASSQWAGETQYF	TGCGCCAGCAGCCAGTGGGCCGGGGAGACCCAGTACTTC
TRBJ2-5	-	-	TRBV10-3	CAIKEEGGETQYF	TGTGCCATCAAAGAGGAGGGTGGAGAGACCCAGTACTTC
TRBJ1-1	-	TRBD1	TRBV12-3/TRBV12-4	CASSPTGGRSTEAFF	TGTGCCAGCAGTCCAACAGGGGGCCGTAGCACTGAAGCTTTCTTT
TRBJ2-7	-	TRBD2	TRBV2	CASKGLAGGSYEQYF	TGTGCCAGCAAAGGACTAGCGGGGGGCTCCTACGAGCAGTACTTC
TRBJ2-2	few	TRBD2	TRBV6-5	CASSYRGLAGVAGELFF	TGTGCCAGCAGTTACCGCGGACTAGCGGGAGTAGCCGGGGAGCTGTTTTTT
TRBJ2-4	-	-	TRBV27	CASSLLAPPSAKNIQYF	TGTGCCAGCAGTTTACTTGCACCACCTTCAGCCAAAAACATTCAGTACTTC
TRBJ2-3	few	TRBD2	TRBV7-6	CASSPRPPGLAVTDTQYF	TGTGCCAGCAGCCCTAGACCTCCGGGACTAGCGGTCACAGATACGCAGTATTTT
TRBJ2-7	few	TRBD1	TRBV19	CASSHTGGHYEQYF	TGTGCCAGTAGCCACACAGGGGGCCACTACGAGCAGTACTTC
TRBJ1-4	few	TRBD1	TRBV27	CASSLADRAGEKLFF	TGTGCCAGCAGTTTGGCGGACAGGGCCGGTGAAAAACTGTTTTTT
TRBJ1-5	few	TRBD1	TRBV12-3/TRBV12-4	CASTTGGRSNQPQHF	TGTGCCAGCACTACAGGGGGCCGGAGCAATCAGCCCCAGCATTTT
TRBJ2-1	few	TRBD2	TRBV27	CASSLSGGRYNEQFF	TGTGCCAGCAGTTTATCCGGGGGGAGGTACAATGAGCAGTTCTTC
TRBJ2-3	many	TRBD2	TRBV3-1	CASSLGTSGGTDTQYF	TGTGCCAGCAGCCTGGGGACTAGCGGGGGCACAGATACGCAGTATTTT
TRBJ2-1	few	-	TRBV20-1	CSARVAYGSNVKLSYNEQFF	TGCAGTGCTAGAGTGGCCTACGGGAGCAACGTTAAACTCTCCTACAATGAGCAGTTCTTC
TRBJ2-7	few	-	TRBV9	CASNQGGKIGYEQYF	TGTGCCAGCAATCAGGGGGGGAAAATCGGCTACGAGCAGTACTTC
TRBJ1-1	few	TRBD1	TRBV12-3/TRBV12-4	CASRKGRGTGLEGTEAFF	TGTGCCAGCAGGAAGGGGCGCGGGACAGGGTTGGAAGGAACTGAAGCTTTCTTT
TRBJ2-4	many	-	TRBV7-9	CASSFSTESNIQYF	TGTGCCAGCAGCTTCTCGACGGAATCGAACATTCAGTACTTC
TRBJ2-3	-	-	TRBV29-1	CSVELITDTQYF	TGCAGCGTTGAATTGATTACAGATACGCAGTATTTT
TRBJ2-1	-	TRBD2	TRBV4-2	CASSQGAGGDNEQFF	TGTGCCAGCAGCCAAGGAGCGGGAGGGGACAATGAGCAGTTCTTC
TRBJ2-6	many	TRBD2	TRBV11-2	CASKRGTGLGSGANVLTF	TGTGCCAGCAAGCGGGGGACGGGATTGGGGTCTGGGGCCAACGTCCTGACTTTC
TRBJ2-1	-	-	TRBV10-3	CAISEYYREPYNEQFF	TGTGCCATCAGTGAGTACTACAGGGAACCCTACAATGAGCAGTTCTTC
TRBJ2-3	few	TRBD2	TRBV7-3	CASSLTRSSGSTDTQYF	TGTGCCAGCAGCTTAACCCGGTCTAGCGGGAGCACAGATACGCAGTATTTT
TRBJ2-7	-	TRBD2	TRBV7-2	CASSPWGTSEGYEQYF	TGTGCCAGCAGCCCCTGGGGGACTAGCGAGGGCTACGAGCAGTACTTC
TRBJ2-1	-	TRBD2	TRBV20-1	CSASPGLAGAILYSYNEQFF	TGCAGTGCTAGCCCAGGACTAGCGGGAGCCATATTATACTCCTACAATGAGCAGTTCTTC
TRBJ2-1	-	-	TRBV6-5	CASSYSSGYGNEQFF	TGTGCCAGCAGTTACTCGAGTGGCTATGGGAATGAGCAGTTCTTC
TRBJ2-1	few	TRBD2	TRBV4-1	CASSQVGGRASYNEQFF	TGCGCCAGCAGCCAAGTTGGAGGGAGGGCCTCGTACAATGAGCAGTTCTTC
TRBJ2-1	few	-	TRBV11-2	CASSLDGRYNEQFF	TGTGCCAGCAGCTTAGATGGTCGGTACAATGAGCAGTTCTTC
TRBJ2-7	-	TRBD2	TRBV11-2	CASSQSRLAGELYF	TGTGCCAGCAGCCAAAGCAGACTAGCGGGAGAGTTGTACTTC
TRBJ1-1	few	-	TRBV5-1	CASSIPGTVEAFF	TGCGCCAGCAGCATCCCCGGGACGGTTGAAGCTTTCTTT
TRBJ2-3	many	-	TRBV7-2	CASSLQTGSGADTQYF	TGTGCCAGCAGCTTACAGACAGGCTCTGGGGCAGATACGCAGTATTTT
TRBJ2-3	many	TRBD1	TRBV29-1	CSVPGQGMADTQYF	TGCAGCGTTCCCGGACAGGGCATGGCAGATACGCAGTATTTT
TRBJ1-5	-	-	TRBV19	CASSNQGYMSLNGQPQHF	TGTGCCAGTAGTAATCAGGGGTATATGTCCCTGAACGGTCAGCCCCAGCATTTT
TRBJ1-2	-	-	TRBV4-3	CASSQDLGPMTANYGYTF	TGCGCCAGCAGCCAAGATTTGGGACCGATGACAGCTAACTATGGCTACACCTTC
TRBJ1-6	-	TRBD1	TRBV28	CASTVDRVRSPLHF	TGTGCCAGCACGGTAGACAGGGTACGTTCACCCCTCCACTTT
TRBJ2-5	once	-	TRBV5-1	CASSRGIHQQETQYF	TGCGCCAGCAGCCGAGGAATCCATCAGCAAGAGACCCAGTACTTC